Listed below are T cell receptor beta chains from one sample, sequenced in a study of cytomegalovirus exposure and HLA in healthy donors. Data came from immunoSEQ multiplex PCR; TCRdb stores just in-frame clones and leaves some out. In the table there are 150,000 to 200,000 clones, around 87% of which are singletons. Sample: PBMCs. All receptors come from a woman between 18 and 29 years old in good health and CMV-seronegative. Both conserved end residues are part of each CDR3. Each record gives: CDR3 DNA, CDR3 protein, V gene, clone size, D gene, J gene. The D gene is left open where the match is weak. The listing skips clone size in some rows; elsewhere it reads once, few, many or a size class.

cdr3_nt: TGTGCCAGTAGACAGGTAGGGGGGGACAAGGGCTACGAGCAGTACTTC
cdr3_aa: CASRQVGGDKGYEQYF
v_call: TRBV6-6
clone_size: .
d_call: .
j_call: TRBJ2-7

cdr3_nt: TGTGCCAGCAGCCAAGATCGGGCTAGCGGGGCAGATACGCAGTATTTT
cdr3_aa: CASSQDRASGADTQYF
v_call: TRBV4-2
clone_size: .
d_call: TRBD2
j_call: TRBJ2-3

cdr3_nt: TGTGCCAGCTCACCACGGCCAGGTCCCTACAATGAGCAGTTCTTC
cdr3_aa: CASSPRPGPYNEQFF
v_call: TRBV18
clone_size: .
d_call: .
j_call: TRBJ2-1

cdr3_nt: TGTGCCACAGGGTACAGCTCCTACGAGCAGTACTTC
cdr3_aa: CATGYSSYEQYF
v_call: TRBV11-1
clone_size: .
d_call: .
j_call: TRBJ2-7

cdr3_nt: TGTGCCAGCAGTCCGGGACTAGCGGGGCAGTTCTTC
cdr3_aa: CASSPGLAGQFF
v_call: TRBV27
clone_size: .
d_call: TRBD2
j_call: TRBJ2-1

cdr3_nt: TGTGCCAGCACGATCACTAGCGGGAGTTACAATGAGCAGTTCTTC
cdr3_aa: CASTITSGSYNEQFF
v_call: TRBV25-1
clone_size: .
d_call: TRBD2
j_call: TRBJ2-1

cdr3_nt: TGTGCCAGCAGGGGGACAGGCACGAACACCGGGGAGCTGTTTTTT
cdr3_aa: CASRGTGTNTGELFF
v_call: TRBV2
clone_size: .
d_call: TRBD1
j_call: TRBJ2-2

cdr3_nt: TGTGCCAGCAGCTTGGCCCGAGGGGGCAGGGACACTGAAGCTTTCTTT
cdr3_aa: CASSLARGGRDTEAFF
v_call: TRBV5-6
clone_size: once
d_call: TRBD1
j_call: TRBJ1-1

cdr3_nt: TGTGCCAGCAGCTTAACTAGCGGGGGAAGGACAGATACGCAGTATTTT
cdr3_aa: CASSLTSGGRTDTQYF
v_call: TRBV11-1
clone_size: .
d_call: TRBD2
j_call: TRBJ2-3

cdr3_nt: TGCGCCAGCAGCCAAGATGCAGAAATCTATGGCTACACCTTC
cdr3_aa: CASSQDAEIYGYTF
v_call: TRBV4-1
clone_size: .
d_call: .
j_call: TRBJ1-2